The 29 T cell receptor beta chains reported below all come from one sample, sequenced in a study of blood T cells in healthy people across ages (dated by TCRdb to between 2014 and 2017). Library method: 5' RACE. For sequencing, an Illumina HiSeq 2500 was employed. A second PCR of about 6 to 11 cycles was performed with a sample-barcoded 5' primer and a J-beta primer mix. TCRdb ran its own pipeline on the public reads, namely fastp trimming at Q25 and MiXCR clone calling, and kept in-frame beta chains. When rows share a CDR3 protein, they turn into one entry using the most common DNA and genes. The sample has about 780,000 distinct CDR3 sequences on record, about 26% of them singletons. The top ten clonotypes cover 3% of the sample. The sample was also reused in another study, on T cells of mothers and their children.

The specimen sequenced was blood. These receptors were collected from a boy between 10 and 17 years old in good health.

The sample holds a few counts of this clonotype. CDR3 DNA sequence: TGTGCCAGCAGTTACATAGGACAGGAGTACGAGCAGTACTTC. Its translation is CASSYIGQEYEQYF. The chain couples TRBV6-5 to TRBJ2-5, with 7 bases identical to TRBD1. The J call may be wrong; the DNA end is better matched by TRBJ2-7. CDR3 length equals 14 residues. CDR1 MNHEY and CDR2 SVGAGI come from the germline V gene.

The chain joins TRBV19 to TRBJ1-1, with unresolved D. Trimming took off 9 bases at V and 1 base at J, with 9 bases between the two ends. The CDR3 length is 12 residues. Germline V gives CDR1 LNHDA, CDR2 SQIVND (reference sequence). CDR3 nucleotides: TGTGCCAGCTCGGGTTGGAACACTGAAGCTTTCTTT. Amino acid sequence: CASSGWNTEAFF.

The rearrangement joins TRBV20-1 to TRBJ1-2, with D possibly matching TRBD1 (5 bases). V was pared by 0 bases and J by 4 bases, with 12 bases between. CDR1 is DFQATT and CDR2 is SNEGSKA in the germline V gene (reference sequence). CDR3 length: 14 amino acids. CDR3 in DNA: TGCAGTGCTAGAGATCTTAGACAGATCTATGGCTACACCTTC. Its protein is CSARDLRQIYGYTF.

This clonotype has only a few counts. This rearrangement joins TRBV29-1 to TRBJ1-1; 9 positions match TRBD1. Germline assignment: CDR1 SQVTM and CDR2 ANQGSEA. The CDR3 has 13 amino acids. J was trimmed by 1 base and V by 3 bases; bases with no gene match: 0. CDR3 bases: TGCAGCGTTGAGGACAGGGGGAACACTGAAGCTTTCTTT. This sequence encodes CSVEDRGNTEAFF.

The chain recombines TRBV9 with TRBJ1-1; no definite D call. The V end was cut by 3 bases, the J end by 4 bases, with 16 bases between. The CDR3 totals 15 residues. The V gene's germline CDR1 is SGDLS and CDR2 YYNGEE. As DNA, the CDR3 is TGTGCCAGCAGCGCAGCCCTATCTGGGAGCACTGAAGCTTTCTTT. This gives the protein CASSAALSGSTEAFF.

This clonotype appeared a single time. The chain combines TRBV9 with TRBJ1-3; D uncertain. Germline V gene data show CDR1 as SGDLS and CDR2 as YYNGEE. Between the trimmed V and J ends, which lost 0 bases and 3 bases, there was a span of 10 bases. The CDR3 has 15 amino acids. The CDR3 is CASSVGALSGNTIYF. The CDR3 bases are TGTGCCAGCAGCGTAGGGGCGCTCAGTGGAAACACCATATATTTT.

The chain recombines TRBV7-2 with TRBJ2-5; a weak D match, TRBD2 (7 bases). The CDR3 spans 16 residues. CDR1 is SGHTA and CDR2 is FQGNSA in the germline V gene. V was clipped by 1 base and J by 2 bases, with 14 bases between them. CDR3 amino acids: CASSLVGGGLQETQYF. The CDR3 bases are TGTGCCAGCAGCTTAGTAGGGGGGGGCCTTCAAGAGACCCAGTACTTC.

This chain links TRBV29-1 with TRBJ1-1; D gene uncertain. Germline-derived CDR1 and CDR2 are SQVTM and ANQGSEA. CDR3 length: 11 amino acids. Deletions cut 4 bases from V and 10 bases from J, with 13 bases between. The CDR3 sequence: CSVGDNRGAFF. The CDR3 DNA is TGCAGCGTTGGTGACAACCGGGGAGCTTTCTTT.

The V and J genes are TRBV11-2 and TRBJ2-2; 10 bases map to TRBD2. V was clipped by 0 bases and J by 4 bases; unmatched bases: 14. Germline CDR1 and CDR2: SGHAT and FQNNGV. This CDR3 contains 20 residues. The CDR3 sequence is CASSLDPAGGPWVGTGELFF. Written as DNA, the CDR3 is TGTGCCAGCAGCTTAGATCCAGCGGGGGGGCCTTGGGTCGGCACCGGGGAGCTGTTTTTT.

In this sample, this clonotype turned up a few times. The chain has TRBV3-1 and TRBJ1-6; 7 nucleotides agree with TRBD1. CDR1 LGHDT and CDR2 YNNKEL come from the germline V gene (reference sequence). This CDR3 contains 15 residues. V was pared by 4 bases and J by 12 bases, with 12 bases of the junction left unmatched. In nucleotides, the CDR3 is TGTGCCAGCAGCCCAACCCTTGGGCAGGGGGTACCCCTCCACTTT. This encodes CASSPTLGQGVPLHF.

In its sample, this clonotype was seen once. This chain connects TRBV7-9 to TRBJ2-7; no firm D call. This CDR3 is built from 13 residues. Per the germline V gene, CDR1 is SEHNR and CDR2 is FQNEAQ (reference sequence). With 6 bases removed from V and 1 base from J, the gap between germline ends came to 10 bases. The CDR3 region is CASRDGLSYEQYF. The CDR3, as DNA: TGTGCCAGCAGGGACGGTTTATCCTACGAGCAGTACTTC.

In this sample, this clonotype turned up a few times. The rearrangement links TRBV15 to TRBJ2-6; 8 bases are shared with TRBD1. The CDR3 is made up of 19 amino acids. V was pared by 3 bases and J by 3 bases, with 13 bases of the junction left unmatched. CDR1 is LNHNV and CDR2 is YYDKDF in the germline V gene (reference sequence). The CDR3 loop is CATSSPGQGALYGANVLTF. CDR3 nucleotides: TGTGCCACCAGCAGTCCAGGACAGGGAGCGCTTTATGGGGCCAACGTCCTGACTTTC.

The sample holds one count of this clonotype. V usage is TRBV20-1 and J usage is TRBJ1-2; no clear D gene. Trimming shortened V by 4 bases and J by 2 bases, and 5 bases separated the two germline ends. CDR3 length: 11 residues. Per the germline V gene, CDR1 is DFQATT and CDR2 is SNEGSKA (reference sequence). The CDR3 bases are TGCAGTGCTAACGTCAACTATGGCTACACCTTC. This codes for CSANVNYGYTF.

This clonotype was picked up a small number of times. V is TRBV9 and J is TRBJ1-3, with D hard to call. V was pared by 0 bases and J by 4 bases, with 8 bases between. The germline V gene has CDR1 SGDLS and CDR2 YYNGEE. CDR3 size: 14 residues. CDR3 DNA sequence: TGTGCCAGCAGCGTAGCTTCTGGGGGAAACACCATATATTTT. Its translation is CASSVASGGNTIYF. Full variable domain (remainder filled in from reference TRBV9 and TRBJ1-3): DSGVTQTPKHLITATGQRVTLRCSPRSGDLSVYWYQQSLDQGLQFLIQYYNGEERAKGNILERFSAQQFPDLHSELNLSSLELGDSALYFCASSVASGGNTIYFGEGSWLTVV.

The chain carries TRBV10-3 and TRBJ2-3; the match to TRBD1 covers 10 bases. Germline V gene sequence: CDR1 ENHRY, CDR2 SYGVKD. The V segment lost 3 bases and the J segment 3 bases; nucleotides outside the gene matches: 3. The CDR3 covers 15 residues. CDR3 DNA: TGTGCCATCAGTGAAGGGACAGGGGAAACAGATACGCAGTATTTT. This sequence encodes CAISEGTGETDTQYF.

V and J are TRBV9 and TRBJ1-5; D uncertain. V was shortened by 0 bases and J by 0 bases, with 7 bases between the two germline ends. Germline CDR1 SGDLS, CDR2 YYNGEE. CDR3 size: 15 residues. CDR3 loop: CASSVDSYSNQPQHF. The CDR3 DNA reads as TGTGCCAGCAGCGTAGACAGCTATAGCAATCAGCCCCAGCATTTT.

This clonotype was counted only a few times. The V call is TRBV2, the J call TRBJ2-7, with D perhaps matching TRBD1 (6 bases). V lost 7 bases to trimming and J lost 6 bases, with 19 bases between them. Germline CDR1 SNHLY, CDR2 FYNNEI. There are 14 residues in the CDR3. CDR3 amino acids: CASNLPGTPGEQYF. DNA for the CDR3: TGTGCCAGCAATCTTCCCGGGACACCTGGCGAGCAGTACTTC.

Here the CDR3 DNA reads TGTGCCAGCAGTGCCAGCGGGGGGGCAGGCGAGCAGTACTTC. Translating gives CASSASGGAGEQYF. The rearrangement uses TRBV2 and TRBJ2-7; 10 bases align to TRBD2. Losses at the gene ends were 4 bases for V and 6 bases for J; bases not matched to a gene: 6. The CDR3 sequence is 14 residues long. Looked up from germline, CDR1 is SNHLY and CDR2 is FYNNEI. The full variable domain, its missing parts supplied by reference TRBV2 and TRBJ2-7, is EPEVTQTPSHQVTQMGQEVILRCVPISNHLYFYWYRQILGQKVEFLVSFYNNEISEKSEIFDDQFSVERPDGSNFTLKIRSTKLEDSAMYFCASSASGGAGEQYFGPGTRLTVT.

In this sample, this clonotype turned up a few times. The J gene is TRBJ1-3, the V gene TRBV7-6; tentatively, D is TRBD1 (5 bases). Per the germline V gene, CDR1 is SGHVS and CDR2 is FNYEAQ. The CDR3 has 15 amino acids. V lost 6 bases to trimming and J lost 5 bases, with 17 bases between them. The DNA of the CDR3 is TGTGCCAGCAGGTCCAGGGAATCGGAAAGAAACACCATATATTTT. It encodes CASRSRESERNTIYF.

About this clonotype: The junction departs from germline at one end; a sequencing error may be responsible. J is TRBJ1-2 and V is TRBV5-1; D perhaps matches TRBD1 (5 bases). The CDR3 length is 10 residues. CDR1 is SGHRS, CDR2 YFSETQ, per germline. CDR3 amino acids: CASSLNGAPF. CDR3 nucleotide sequence: TGCGCCAGCAGCTTGAATGGGGCTCCCTTC.

This clonotype has a handful of counts. This rearrangement joins TRBV4-1 to TRBJ1-4, with D uncertain. CDR3 length equals 13 residues. Germline values: CDR1 MGHRA, CDR2 YSYEKL. V shed 4 bases and J shed 8 bases, with 11 bases lying between them. The CDR3 region has the DNA TGCGCCAGCAGCCGTGTGGTGAGGGAAAAACTGTTTTTT. Translation gives CASSRVVREKLFF.

The rearrangement uses TRBV5-1 and TRBJ2-7; D not resolved. Trimming took off 1 base at V and 2 bases at J, with 22 bases between the two ends. Germline V gene data show CDR1 as SGHRS and CDR2 as YFSETQ. CDR3 size: 18 residues. The CDR3 nucleotides are TGCGCCAGCAGCTTGCTTCCCTTCATTTTTGGCCTTACCTACGAGCAGTACTTC. Encoded protein: CASSLLPFIFGLTYEQYF.

This rearrangement joins TRBV10-2 to TRBJ2-3; 9 bases are shared with TRBD2. From germline, CDR1 is WSHSY and CDR2 SAAADI. V gave up 6 bases and J gave up 5 bases; unmatched junction bases: 3. The CDR3 extends over 13 amino acids. The DNA of the CDR3 is TGCGCCAGCAGAGCGGGGGGAATAGATACGCAGTATTTT. It encodes CASRAGGIDTQYF.

The V and J genes are TRBV4-1 and TRBJ2-5; D is uncertain. The tail of the sequence fits TRBJ2-7 better, so the J call may be wrong. CDR1 is MGHRA, CDR2 YSYEKL, per germline. The CDR3 is 13 amino acids. CDR3 loop: CASSQDPIYEQYF. DNA for the CDR3: TGCGCCAGCAGCCAAGATCCCATATACGAGCAGTACTTC.

This clonotype turned up a few times. This rearrangement joins TRBV7-9 to TRBJ2-7; the D gene is possibly TRBD2 (7 bases). This CDR3 comprises 17 residues. The germline V and J ends were trimmed by 4 bases and 5 bases, with 24 bases remaining between them. The V gene's germline CDR1 is SEHNR and CDR2 FQNEAQ (reference sequence). As DNA, the CDR3 is TGTGCCAGCAGCTCGGGGGGCGGGGACGTCGATTCCCACGAGCAGTACTTC. This codes for CASSSGGGDVDSHEQYF.

The genes are TRBV20-1 and TRBJ2-5; TRBD2 is a possible D gene (6 bases). Deletions cut 1 base from V and 2 bases from J, with 11 bases between. The CDR3 spans 14 residues. The germline CDR1 and CDR2 sequences are DFQATT and SNEGSKA (reference sequence). CDR3 region: CSARARGIQETQYF. Here the CDR3 DNA reads TGCAGTGCTAGAGCTCGGGGGATTCAAGAGACCCAGTACTTC.

This chain connects TRBV18 to TRBJ2-5; D remains unclear. The germline V and J ends were trimmed by 4 bases and 0 bases, with 6 bases remaining between them. This CDR3 spans 13 amino acids. Germline V gene data show CDR1 as KGHSH and CDR2 as LQKENI. CDR3 nucleotides: TGTGCCAGCTCACGGGTTCACCAAGAGACCCAGTACTTC. This translates into CASSRVHQETQYF.

This clonotype was found a few times. CDR3 nucleotides: TGCAGTGCTAGAGATTTCAAGGGCTCCTACGAGCAGTACTTC. It encodes CSARDFKGSYEQYF. The V call is TRBV20-1, the J call TRBJ2-7, with unresolved D. Germline V gene data show CDR1 as DFQATT and CDR2 as SNEGSKA (reference sequence). The CDR3 extends over 14 amino acids. V was pared by 0 bases and J by 0 bases, with 9 bases between.

This clonotype appeared a few times. CDR3 in DNA: TGCAGTGCTATTCTCGACGGGGATCAGCCCCAGCATTTT. Translating it yields CSAILDGDQPQHF. The V call is TRBV20-1, the J call TRBJ1-5; no clear D gene. With 4 bases removed from V and 5 bases from J, the gap between germline ends came to 12 bases. This CDR3 region has 13 residues. The germline CDR1 and CDR2 sequences are DFQATT and SNEGSKA (reference sequence).